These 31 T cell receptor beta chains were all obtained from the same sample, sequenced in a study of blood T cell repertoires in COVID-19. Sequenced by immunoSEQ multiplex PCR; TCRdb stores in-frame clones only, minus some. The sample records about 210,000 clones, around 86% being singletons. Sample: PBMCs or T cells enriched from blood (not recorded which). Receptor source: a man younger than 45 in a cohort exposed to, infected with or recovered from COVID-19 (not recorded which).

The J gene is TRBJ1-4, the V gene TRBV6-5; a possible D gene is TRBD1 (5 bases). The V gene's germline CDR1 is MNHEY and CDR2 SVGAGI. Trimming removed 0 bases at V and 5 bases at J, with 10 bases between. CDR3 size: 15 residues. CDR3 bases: TGTGCCAGCAGTTACTCTGGGGCGCGGAATGAAAAACTGTTTTTT. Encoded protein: CASSYSGARNEKLFF.

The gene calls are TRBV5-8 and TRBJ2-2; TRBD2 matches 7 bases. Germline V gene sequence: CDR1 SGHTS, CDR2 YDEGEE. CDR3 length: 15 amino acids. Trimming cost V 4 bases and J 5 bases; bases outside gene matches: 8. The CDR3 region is CASSKSGVPTGELFF. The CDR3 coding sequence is TGTGCCAGCAGCAAGAGCGGGGTCCCAACCGGGGAGCTGTTTTTT.

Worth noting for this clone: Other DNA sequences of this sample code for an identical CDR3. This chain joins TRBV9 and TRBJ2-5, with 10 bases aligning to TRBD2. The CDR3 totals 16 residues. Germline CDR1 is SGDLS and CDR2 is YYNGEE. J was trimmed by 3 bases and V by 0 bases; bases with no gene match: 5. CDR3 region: CASSVGLAGVEETQYF. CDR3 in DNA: TGTGCCAGCAGCGTAGGGCTAGCGGGAGTTGAAGAGACCCAGTACTTC.

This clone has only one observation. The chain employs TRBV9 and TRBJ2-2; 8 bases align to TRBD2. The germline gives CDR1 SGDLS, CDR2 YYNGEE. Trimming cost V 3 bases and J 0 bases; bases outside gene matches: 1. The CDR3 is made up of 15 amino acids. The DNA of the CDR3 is TGTGCCAGCAGCGCAGCGGGAGCGAACACCGGGGAGCTGTTTTTT. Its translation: CASSAAGANTGELFF.

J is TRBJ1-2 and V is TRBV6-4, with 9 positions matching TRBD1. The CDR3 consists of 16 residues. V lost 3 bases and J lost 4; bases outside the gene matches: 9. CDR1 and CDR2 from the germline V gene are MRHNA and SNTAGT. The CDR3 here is CASSEHPGQGVYGYTF. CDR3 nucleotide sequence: TGTGCCAGCAGTGAACACCCGGGACAGGGAGTCTATGGCTACACCTTC.

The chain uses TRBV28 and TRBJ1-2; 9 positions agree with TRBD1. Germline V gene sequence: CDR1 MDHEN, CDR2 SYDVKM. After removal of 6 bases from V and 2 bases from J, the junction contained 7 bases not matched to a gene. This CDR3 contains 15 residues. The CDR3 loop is CASRDLQGANYGYTF. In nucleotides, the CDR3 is TGTGCCAGCAGGGACCTACAGGGGGCGAACTATGGCTACACCTTC.

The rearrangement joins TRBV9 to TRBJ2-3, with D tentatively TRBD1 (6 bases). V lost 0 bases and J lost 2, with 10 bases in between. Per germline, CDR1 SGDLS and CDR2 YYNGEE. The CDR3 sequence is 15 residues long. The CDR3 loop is CASSVDNRDTDTQYF. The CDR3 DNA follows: TGTGCCAGCAGCGTAGACAACAGGGACACAGATACGCAGTATTTT.

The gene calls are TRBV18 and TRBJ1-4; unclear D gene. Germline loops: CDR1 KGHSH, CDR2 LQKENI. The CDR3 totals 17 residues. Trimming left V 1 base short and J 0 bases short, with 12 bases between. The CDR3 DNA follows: TGTGCCAGCTCACCACTTACCAGAACAGCAACTAATGAAAAACTGTTTTTT. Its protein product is CASSPLTRTATNEKLFF.

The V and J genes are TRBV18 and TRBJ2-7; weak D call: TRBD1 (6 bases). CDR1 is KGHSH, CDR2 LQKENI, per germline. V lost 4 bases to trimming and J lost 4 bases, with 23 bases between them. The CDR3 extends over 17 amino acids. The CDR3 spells CASSQLAQGQAVYEQYF. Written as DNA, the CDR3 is TGTGCCAGCTCACAGCTCGCACAGGGACAAGCGGTATACGAGCAGTACTTC.

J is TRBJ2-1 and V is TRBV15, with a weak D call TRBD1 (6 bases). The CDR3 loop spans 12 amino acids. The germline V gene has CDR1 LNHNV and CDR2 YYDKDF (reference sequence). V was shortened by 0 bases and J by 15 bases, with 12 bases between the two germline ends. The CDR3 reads CATSREEGGPFF. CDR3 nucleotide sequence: TGTGCCACCAGCAGAGAGGAAGGGGGTCCGTTCTTC.

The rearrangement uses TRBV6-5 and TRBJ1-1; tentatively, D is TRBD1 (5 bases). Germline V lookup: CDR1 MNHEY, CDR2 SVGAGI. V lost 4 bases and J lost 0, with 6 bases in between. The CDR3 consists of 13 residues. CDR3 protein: CASSSQVNTEAFF. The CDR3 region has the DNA TGTGCCAGCAGTTCACAGGTGAACACTGAAGCTTTCTTT.

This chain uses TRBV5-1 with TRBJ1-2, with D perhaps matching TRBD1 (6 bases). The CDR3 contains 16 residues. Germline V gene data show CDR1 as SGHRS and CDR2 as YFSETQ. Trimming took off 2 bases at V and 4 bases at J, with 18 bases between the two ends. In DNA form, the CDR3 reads TGCGCCAGCAGCTTTTACCGCTCAGGGGCTGGCTATGGCTACACCTTC. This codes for CASSFYRSGAGYGYTF.

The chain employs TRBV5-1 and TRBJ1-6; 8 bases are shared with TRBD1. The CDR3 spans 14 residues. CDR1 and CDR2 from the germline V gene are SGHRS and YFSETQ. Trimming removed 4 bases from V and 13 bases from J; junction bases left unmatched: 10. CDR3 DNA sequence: TGCGCCAGCAGCCATGGACAGGGATGGTCGCCCCTCCACTTT. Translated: CASSHGQGWSPLHF.

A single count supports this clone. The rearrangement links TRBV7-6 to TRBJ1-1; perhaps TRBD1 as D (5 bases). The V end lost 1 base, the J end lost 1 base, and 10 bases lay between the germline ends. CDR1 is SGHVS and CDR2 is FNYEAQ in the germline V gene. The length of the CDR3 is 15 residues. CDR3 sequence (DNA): TGTGCCAGCAGCTTAGAGGATAGGGGGAACACTGAAGCTTTCTTT. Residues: CASSLEDRGNTEAFF.

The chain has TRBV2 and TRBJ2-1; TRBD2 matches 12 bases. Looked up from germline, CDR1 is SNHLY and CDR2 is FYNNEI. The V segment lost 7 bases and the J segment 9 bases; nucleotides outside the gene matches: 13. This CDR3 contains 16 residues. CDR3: CASTPMTSGGGGEQFF. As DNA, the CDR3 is TGTGCCAGCACCCCTATGACTAGCGGGGGCGGGGGTGAGCAGTTCTTC.

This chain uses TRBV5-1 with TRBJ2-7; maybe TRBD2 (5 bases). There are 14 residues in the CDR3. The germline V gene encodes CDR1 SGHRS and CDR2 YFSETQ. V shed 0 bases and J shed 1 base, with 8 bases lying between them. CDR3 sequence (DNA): TGCGCCAGCAGCTTGGTATCGGGATCCTACGAGCAGTACTTC. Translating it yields CASSLVSGSYEQYF.

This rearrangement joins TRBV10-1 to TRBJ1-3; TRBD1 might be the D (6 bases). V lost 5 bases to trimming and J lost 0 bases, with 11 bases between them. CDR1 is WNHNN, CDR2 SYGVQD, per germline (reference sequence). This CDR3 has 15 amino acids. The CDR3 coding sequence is TGCGCCAGCAGTTTGGACAGCACCTCTGGAAACACCATATATTTT. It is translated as CASSLDSTSGNTIYF.

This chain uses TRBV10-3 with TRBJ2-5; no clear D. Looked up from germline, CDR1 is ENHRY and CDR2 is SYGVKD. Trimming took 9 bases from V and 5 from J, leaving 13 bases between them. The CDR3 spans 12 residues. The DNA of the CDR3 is TGTGCCATTTCCTCCCCTCAGGAGACCCAGTACTTC. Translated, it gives CAISSPQETQYF.

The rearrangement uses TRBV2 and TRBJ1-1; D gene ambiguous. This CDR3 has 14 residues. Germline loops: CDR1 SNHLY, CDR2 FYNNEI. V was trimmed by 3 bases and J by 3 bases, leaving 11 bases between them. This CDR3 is CASSDMTQYTEAFF. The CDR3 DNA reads TGTGCCAGCAGTGATATGACACAATACACTGAAGCTTTCTTT.

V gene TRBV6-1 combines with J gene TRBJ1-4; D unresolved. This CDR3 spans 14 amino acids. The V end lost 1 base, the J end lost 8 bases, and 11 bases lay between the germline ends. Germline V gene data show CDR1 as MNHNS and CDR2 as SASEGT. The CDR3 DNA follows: TGTGCCAGCAGTGAAGTTGGCGGAGACGAAAAACTGTTTTTT. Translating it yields CASSEVGGDEKLFF.

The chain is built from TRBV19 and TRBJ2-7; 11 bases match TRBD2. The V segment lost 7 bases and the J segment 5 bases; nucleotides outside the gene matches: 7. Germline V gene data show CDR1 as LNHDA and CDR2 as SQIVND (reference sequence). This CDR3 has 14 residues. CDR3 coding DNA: TGTGCCAGTATGACCGGGACTAGCGGCCACGAGCAGTACTTC. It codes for CASMTGTSGHEQYF.

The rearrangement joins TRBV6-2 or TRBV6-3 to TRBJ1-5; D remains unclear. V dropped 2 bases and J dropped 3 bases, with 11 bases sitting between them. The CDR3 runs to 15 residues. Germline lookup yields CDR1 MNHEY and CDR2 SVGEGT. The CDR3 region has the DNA TGTGCCAGCAGTTACCGATTGGCACCCAATCAGCCCCAGCATTTT. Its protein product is CASSYRLAPNQPQHF.

The CDR3: CATSDGQAPYNEQFF. DNA of the CDR3: TGTGCCACCAGTGACGGACAGGCCCCCTACAATGAGCAGTTCTTC. This sequence joins TRBV24-1 and TRBJ2-1; TRBD1 matches at 7 bases. This CDR3 contains 15 residues. V lost 4 bases, J lost 2 bases, and 4 bases stayed unmatched. Germline CDR1 is KGHDR and CDR2 is SFDVKD.

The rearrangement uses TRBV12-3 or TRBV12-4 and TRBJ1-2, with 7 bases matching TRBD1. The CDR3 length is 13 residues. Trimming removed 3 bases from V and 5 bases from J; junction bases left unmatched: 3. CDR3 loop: CASSLDRKYGYTF. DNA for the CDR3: TGTGCCAGCAGTTTGGACAGGAAATATGGCTACACCTTC.

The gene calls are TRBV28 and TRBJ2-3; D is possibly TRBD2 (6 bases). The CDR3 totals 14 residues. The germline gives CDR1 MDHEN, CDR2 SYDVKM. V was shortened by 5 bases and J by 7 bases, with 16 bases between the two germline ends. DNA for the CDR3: TGTGCCAGCAGTCCTCCCCTTCGGGGGAATACGCAGTATTTT. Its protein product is CASSPPLRGNTQYF.

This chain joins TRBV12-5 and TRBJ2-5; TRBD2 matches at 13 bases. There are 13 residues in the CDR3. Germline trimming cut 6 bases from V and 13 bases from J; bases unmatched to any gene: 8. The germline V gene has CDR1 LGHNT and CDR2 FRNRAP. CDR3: CASGEATSGRRYF. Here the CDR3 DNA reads TGTGCTAGTGGCGAAGCGACTAGCGGGAGGAGGTACTTC.

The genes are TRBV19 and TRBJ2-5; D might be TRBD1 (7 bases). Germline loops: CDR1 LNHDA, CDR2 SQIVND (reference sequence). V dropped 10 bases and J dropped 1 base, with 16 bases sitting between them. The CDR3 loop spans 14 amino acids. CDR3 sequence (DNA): TGTGCCACCGGGGGACAGCCTCTCCAAGAGACCCAGTACTTC. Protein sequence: CATGGQPLQETQYF.

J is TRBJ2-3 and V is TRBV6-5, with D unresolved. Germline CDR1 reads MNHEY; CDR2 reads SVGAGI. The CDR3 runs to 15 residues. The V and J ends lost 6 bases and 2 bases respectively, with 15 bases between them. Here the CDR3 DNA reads TGTGCCAGCAGGCGACGACTGGATACCACAGATACGCAGTATTTT. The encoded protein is CASRRRLDTTDTQYF.

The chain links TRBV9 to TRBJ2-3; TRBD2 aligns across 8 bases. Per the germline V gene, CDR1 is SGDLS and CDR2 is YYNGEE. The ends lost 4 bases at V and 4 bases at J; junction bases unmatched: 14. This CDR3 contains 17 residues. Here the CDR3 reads CASSSRSGTRSPDTQYF. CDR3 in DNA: TGTGCCAGCAGCTCAAGGTCCGGGACTAGGTCTCCAGATACGCAGTATTTT.

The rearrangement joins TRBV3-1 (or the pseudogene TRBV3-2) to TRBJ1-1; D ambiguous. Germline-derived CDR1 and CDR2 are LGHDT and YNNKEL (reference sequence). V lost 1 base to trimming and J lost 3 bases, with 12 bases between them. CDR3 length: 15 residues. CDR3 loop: CASSQGSPYYTEAFF. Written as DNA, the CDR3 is TGTGCCAGCAGCCAAGGGTCCCCATACTACACTGAAGCTTTCTTT.

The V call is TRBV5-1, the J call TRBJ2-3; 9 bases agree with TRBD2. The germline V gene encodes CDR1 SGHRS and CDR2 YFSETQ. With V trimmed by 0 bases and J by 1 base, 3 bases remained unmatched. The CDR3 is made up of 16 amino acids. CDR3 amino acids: CASSLGSGRGTDTQYF. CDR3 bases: TGCGCCAGCAGCTTGGGTAGCGGGAGAGGCACAGATACGCAGTATTTT.